This TCR beta chain was sequenced in a study of neoadjuvant nivolumab and ipilimumab in lung cancer. In the study overall: The combination arm added day-1 ipilimumab 1 mg/kg to nivolumab 3 mg/kg on days 1, 15, 29. The study's findings and limits: Compared with tumor-adjacent uninvolved lung, resected tumors showed greater richness and clonality.

Germline assignment: CDR1 GTSNPN and CDR2 SVGIG (reference sequence). The V end lost 3 bases, the J end lost 2 bases, and 5 bases lay between the germline ends. CDR3 length: 13 amino acids. A note on this clone: Antigen: not known.

Profiled with immunoSEQ multiplex PCR; TCRdb holds only in-frame clones, not every one. The sample lists 40,000 to 55,000 clones, around 88% occurring once. The clonotype originates from an adult with non-small cell lung cancer. Some clones in this sample may be carry-over from other donors' samples. Sequenced here: blood, sampled before neoadjuvant nivolumab, alone or with ipilimumab. The chain is built from TRBV30 and TRBJ2-6; D uncertain. This CDR3 is CAWRVAGANVLTF. The CDR3 bases are TGTGCCTGGAGAGTGGCTGGGGCCAACGTCCTGACTTTC.